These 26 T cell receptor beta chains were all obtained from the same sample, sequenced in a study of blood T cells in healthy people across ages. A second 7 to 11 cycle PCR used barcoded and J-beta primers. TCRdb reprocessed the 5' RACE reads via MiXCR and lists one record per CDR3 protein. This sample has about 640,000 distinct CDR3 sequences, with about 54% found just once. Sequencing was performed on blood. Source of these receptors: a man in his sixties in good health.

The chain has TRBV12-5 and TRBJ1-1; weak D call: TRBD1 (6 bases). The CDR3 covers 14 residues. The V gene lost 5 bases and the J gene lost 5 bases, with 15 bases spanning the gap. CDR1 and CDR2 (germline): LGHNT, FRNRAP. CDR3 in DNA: TGTGCTAGTGGTACTAGACCCCAGGGGACTGAAGCTTTCTTT. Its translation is CASGTRPQGTEAFF.

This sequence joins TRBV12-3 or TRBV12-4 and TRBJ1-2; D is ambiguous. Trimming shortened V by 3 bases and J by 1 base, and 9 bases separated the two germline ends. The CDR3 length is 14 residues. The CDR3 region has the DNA TGTGCCAGCAGTTTGTCGGAGGATAACTATGGCTACACCTTC. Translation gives CASSLSEDNYGYTF.

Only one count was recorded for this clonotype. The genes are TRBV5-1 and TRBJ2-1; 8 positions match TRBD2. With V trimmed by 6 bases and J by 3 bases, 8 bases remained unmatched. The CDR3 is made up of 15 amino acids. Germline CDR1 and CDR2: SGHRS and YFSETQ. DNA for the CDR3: TGCGCCAGCATCCCTGAGGCGGGGGGCTACAATGAGCAGTTCTTC. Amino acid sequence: CASIPEAGGYNEQFF.

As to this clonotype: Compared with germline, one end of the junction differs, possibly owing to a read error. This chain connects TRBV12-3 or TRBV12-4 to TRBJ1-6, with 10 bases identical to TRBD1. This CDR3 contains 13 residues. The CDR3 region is CASTTGGGSSLHF. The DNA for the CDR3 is TGTGCCAGCACGACAGGGGGCGGTTCATCCCTCCACTTT.

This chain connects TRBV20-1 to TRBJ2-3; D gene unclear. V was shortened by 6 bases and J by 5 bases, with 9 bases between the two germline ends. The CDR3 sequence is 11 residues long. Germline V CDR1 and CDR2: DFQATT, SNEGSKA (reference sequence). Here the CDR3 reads CSAPRRDTQYF. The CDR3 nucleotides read TGCAGTGCCCCCAGACGAGATACGCAGTATTTT.

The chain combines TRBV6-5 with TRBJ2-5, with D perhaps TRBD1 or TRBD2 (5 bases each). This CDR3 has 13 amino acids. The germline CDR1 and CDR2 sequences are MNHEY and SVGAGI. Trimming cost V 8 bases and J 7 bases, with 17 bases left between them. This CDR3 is CASCEDGTGTQYF. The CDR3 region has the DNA TGTGCCAGCTGCGAGGACGGGACGGGGACCCAGTACTTC.

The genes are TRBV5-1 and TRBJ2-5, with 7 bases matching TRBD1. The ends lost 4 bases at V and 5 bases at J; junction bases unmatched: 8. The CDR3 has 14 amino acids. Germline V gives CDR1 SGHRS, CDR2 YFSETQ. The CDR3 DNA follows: TGCGCCAGCAGCATCGCGACAGGGATGGAGACCCAGTACTTC. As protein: CASSIATGMETQYF.

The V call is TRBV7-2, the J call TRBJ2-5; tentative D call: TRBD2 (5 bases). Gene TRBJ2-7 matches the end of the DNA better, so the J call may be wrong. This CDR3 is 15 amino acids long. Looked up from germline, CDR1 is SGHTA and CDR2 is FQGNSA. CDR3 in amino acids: CASSLAADGPYEQYF. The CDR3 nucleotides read TGTGCCAGCAGCTTAGCAGCGGACGGTCCCTACGAGCAGTACTTC.

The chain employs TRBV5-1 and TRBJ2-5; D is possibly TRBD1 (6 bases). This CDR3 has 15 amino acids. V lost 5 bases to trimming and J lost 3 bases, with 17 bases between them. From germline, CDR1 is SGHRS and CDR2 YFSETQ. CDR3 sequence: CASRVGRGREETQYF. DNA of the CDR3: TGCGCCAGCAGGGTGGGCAGGGGAAGGGAAGAGACCCAGTACTTC.

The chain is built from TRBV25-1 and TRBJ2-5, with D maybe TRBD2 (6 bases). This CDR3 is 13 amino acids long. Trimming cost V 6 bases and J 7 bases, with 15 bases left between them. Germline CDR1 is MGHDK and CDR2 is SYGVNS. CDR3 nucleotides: TGTGCCAGCAGATCCCGGGACTTCGCGACCCAGTACTTC. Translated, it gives CASRSRDFATQYF.

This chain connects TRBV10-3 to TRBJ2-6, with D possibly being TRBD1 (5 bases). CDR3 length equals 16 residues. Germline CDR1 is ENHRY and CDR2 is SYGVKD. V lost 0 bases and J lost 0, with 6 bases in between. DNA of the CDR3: TGTGCCATCAGTGAGTCGGACAACTCTGGGGCCAACGTCCTGACTTTC. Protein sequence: CAISESDNSGANVLTF.

The CDR3 sequence: CASSESPASRASGANVLTF. The CDR3 DNA reads as TGTGCCAGCAGTGAAAGTCCAGCGAGCAGGGCCTCTGGGGCCAACGTCCTGACTTTC. The chain is built from TRBV25-1 and TRBJ2-6; D possibly corresponds to TRBD1 (5 bases). The CDR3 length is 19 residues. Germline-derived CDR1 and CDR2 are MGHDK and SYGVNS. Trimming cost V 2 bases and J 0 bases, with 17 bases left between them.

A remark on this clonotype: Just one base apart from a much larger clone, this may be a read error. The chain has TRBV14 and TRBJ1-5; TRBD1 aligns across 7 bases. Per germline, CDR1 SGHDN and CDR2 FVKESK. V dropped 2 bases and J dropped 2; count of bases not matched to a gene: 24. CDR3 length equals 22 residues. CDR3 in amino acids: CASSQLEGLRDSKEVCNQPQHF. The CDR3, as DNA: TGTGCCAGCAGCCAACTTGAGGGGCTCCGGGACAGCAAAGAAGTGTGCAATCAGCCCCAGCATTTT.

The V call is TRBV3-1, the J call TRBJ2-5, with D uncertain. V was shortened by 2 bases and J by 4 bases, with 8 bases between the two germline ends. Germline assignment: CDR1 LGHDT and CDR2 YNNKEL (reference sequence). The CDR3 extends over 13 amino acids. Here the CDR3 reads CASSQRPGETQYF. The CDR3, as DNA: TGTGCCAGCAGCCAACGCCCGGGAGAGACCCAGTACTTC.

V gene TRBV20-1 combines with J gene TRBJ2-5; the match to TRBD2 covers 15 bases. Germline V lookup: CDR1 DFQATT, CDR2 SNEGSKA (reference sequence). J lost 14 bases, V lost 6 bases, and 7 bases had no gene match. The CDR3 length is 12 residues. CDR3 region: CSAPGLAGGPYF. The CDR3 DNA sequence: TGCAGTGCCCCCGGACTAGCGGGGGGGCCTTACTTC.

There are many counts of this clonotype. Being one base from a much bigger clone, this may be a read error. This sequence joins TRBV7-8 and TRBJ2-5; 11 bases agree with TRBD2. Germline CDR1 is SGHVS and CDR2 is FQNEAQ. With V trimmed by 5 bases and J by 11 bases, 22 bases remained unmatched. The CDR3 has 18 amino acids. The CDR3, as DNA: TGTGCCAGCAGCCAACCAGGGGATAGCGGGGGGGACGACAATGAGCAGTACTTC. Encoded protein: CASSQPGDSGGDDNEQYF.

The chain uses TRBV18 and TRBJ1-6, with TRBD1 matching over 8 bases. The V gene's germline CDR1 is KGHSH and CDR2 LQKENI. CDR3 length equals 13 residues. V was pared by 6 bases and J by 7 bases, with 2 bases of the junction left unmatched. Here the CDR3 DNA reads TGTGCCAGCTCGACAGGGGACAATTCACCCCTCCACTTT. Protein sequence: CASSTGDNSPLHF.

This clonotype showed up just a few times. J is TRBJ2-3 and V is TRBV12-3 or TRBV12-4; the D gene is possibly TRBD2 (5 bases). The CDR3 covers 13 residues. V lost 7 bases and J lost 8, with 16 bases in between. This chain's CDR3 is CASTGLELGTQYF. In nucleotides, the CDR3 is TGTGCCAGCACCGGACTCGAGCTCGGTACGCAGTATTTT.

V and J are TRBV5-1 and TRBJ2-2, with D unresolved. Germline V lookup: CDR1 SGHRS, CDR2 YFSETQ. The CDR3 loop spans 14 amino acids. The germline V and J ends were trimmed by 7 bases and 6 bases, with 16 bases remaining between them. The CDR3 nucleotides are TGCGCCAGCTATAACAGTGGCCTCCCCGGGGAGCTGTTTTTT. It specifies CASYNSGLPGELFF.

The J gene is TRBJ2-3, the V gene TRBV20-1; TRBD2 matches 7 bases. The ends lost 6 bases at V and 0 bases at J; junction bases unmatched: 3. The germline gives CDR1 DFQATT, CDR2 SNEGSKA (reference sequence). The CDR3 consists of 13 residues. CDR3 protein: CSAPGGSTDTQYF. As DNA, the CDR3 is TGCAGTGCCCCGGGGGGAAGCACAGATACGCAGTATTTT.

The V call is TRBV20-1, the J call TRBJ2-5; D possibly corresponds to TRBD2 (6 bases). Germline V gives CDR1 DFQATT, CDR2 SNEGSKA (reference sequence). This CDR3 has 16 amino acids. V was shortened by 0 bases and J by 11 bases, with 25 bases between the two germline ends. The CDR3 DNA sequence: TGCAGTGCTAGAGATCCGGGAACTAGCCCGGCCAATGAGCAGTACTTC. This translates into CSARDPGTSPANEQYF.

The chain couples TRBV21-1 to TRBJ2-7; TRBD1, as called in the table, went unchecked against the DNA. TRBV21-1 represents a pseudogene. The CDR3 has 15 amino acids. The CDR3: CASSKAQGRSYEQYF. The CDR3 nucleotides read TGTGCCAGCAGCAAAGCACAGGGAAGGTCCTACGAGCAGTACTTC.

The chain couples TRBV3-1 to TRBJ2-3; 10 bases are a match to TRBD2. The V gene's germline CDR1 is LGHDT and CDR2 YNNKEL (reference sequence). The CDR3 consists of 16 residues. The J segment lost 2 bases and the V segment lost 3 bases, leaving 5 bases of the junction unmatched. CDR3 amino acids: CASSQIAGGPTDTQYF. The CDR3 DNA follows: TGTGCCAGCAGCCAGATAGCGGGGGGACCCACAGATACGCAGTATTTT.

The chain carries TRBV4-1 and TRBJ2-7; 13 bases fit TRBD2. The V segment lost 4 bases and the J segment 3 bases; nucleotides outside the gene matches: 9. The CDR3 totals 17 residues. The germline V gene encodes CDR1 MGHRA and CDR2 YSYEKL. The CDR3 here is CASSLTYTSGGDYEQYF. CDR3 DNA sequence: TGCGCCAGCAGCCTCACCTATACTAGCGGGGGGGACTACGAGCAGTACTTC.

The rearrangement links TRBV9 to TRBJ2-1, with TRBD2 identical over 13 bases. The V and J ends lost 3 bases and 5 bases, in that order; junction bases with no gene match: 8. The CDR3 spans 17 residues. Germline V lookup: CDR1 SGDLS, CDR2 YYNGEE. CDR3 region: CASSAPTSGGPNNEQFF. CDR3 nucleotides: TGTGCCAGCAGCGCCCCGACTAGCGGGGGGCCTAACAATGAGCAGTTCTTC.

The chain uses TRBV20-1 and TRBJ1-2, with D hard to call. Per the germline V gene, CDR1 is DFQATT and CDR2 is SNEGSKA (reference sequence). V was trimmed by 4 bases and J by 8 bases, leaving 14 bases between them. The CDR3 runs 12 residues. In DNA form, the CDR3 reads TGCAGTGCTAAGGCTGGGATGGGCGGCTACACCTTC. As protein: CSAKAGMGGYTF.